This T cell receptor beta chain is drawn from a study of blood T cell repertoires in COVID-19 (TCRdb year 2020). Broadly, across the study: Samples from collaborators originated in the United States, Italy and Spain and spanned both the acute and convalescent phases of COVID-19. Where available, HLA class I and class II types were taken from metadata supplied by the sample provider and were not determined by assay-based typing. Sample metadata almost always included a de-identified subject ID, COVID-19 status, age in years and sex. The material from the prospective study consisted of cDNA or gDNA derived from T cells, B-cell-depleted T cells, or PBMCs. The repertoires were released in a freely available public database meant as a resource for research on the immune response to SARS-CoV-2. Subjects who had been exposed to COVID-19, were actively infected with it, or had recovered from it provided the deeply sampled blood TCRbeta repertoires that made up the dataset. Samples came from the ongoing ImmuneRACE study (first 160 participants) plus 1,254 subjects from 6 global collaborators.

TCRbeta CDR3 regions were amplified from genomic DNA by means of the immunoSEQ Assay, a bias-controlled multiplex PCR. For the original study's pipeline: The number of nucleated cells in each sample was estimated by amplification of reference gene primers within the assay. Sequence reads were collapsed and filtered to measure the absolute abundance of every unique TCRbeta CDR3 rearrangement. For each sample, productive Simpson clonality was calculated as the square root of Simpson's diversity index across productive rearrangements. TCRdb limited this immuneACCESS table to in-frame rearrangements with V and J called. A share of clones is missing; checked studies link under half to unresolved V genes, and the rest is unexplained. Clonal size and the V and J genes are those of that table, whereas D and trimming came from the DNA. Across this sample there are approximately 120,000 clones, with less than 85% seen only once. Of the sample, more than 4% falls within the top ten clones.

Concerning this clone: Its antigen remains unidentified. There are no base qualities to consult, and no much larger clone falls within one base.

Whole blood was collected in K2EDTA tubes by collaborating institutions according to the institutions' own protocols. Collaborator samples were shipped for TCRbeta analysis as frozen whole blood, isolated PBMCs, or DNA extracted from either sample type. The study at large found these results: Clinical and demographic metadata were provided uncurated, with the amount varying by source and participant.

The TCR originated in a human donor in a cohort sampled during active or convalescent COVID-19. Sequencing was performed on peripheral blood.

The CDR3 loop reads CASSPGQVIGETQYF. The nucleotide sequence reads TGCGCCAGCAGCCCCGGCCAGGTCATAGGCGAGACCCAGTACTTC. The V and J segments used are TRBV5-1 and TRBJ2-5, with no confident D gene call. The germline V gene gives CDR1 as SGHRS and CDR2 as YFSETQ. The V and J ends are trimmed by 4 bases and 5 bases, leaving 18 bases between them. From its cysteine to its phenylalanine, the CDR3 spans 15 amino acids. CDR3 DNA is the only sequence kept; it has 45 bases, read in frame from the first base.